This TCR beta chain was documented in a study of OX40 agonist ivuxolimab in advanced cancers. Study overall: Patients were dosed intravenously with ivuxolimab at 0.01 to 10 mg/kg every 2 weeks. Under the entry rules, prior anti-PD-1, anti-PD-L1 or anti-CTLA-4 therapy was allowed, and more than 35% had some. Study results and limitations: CD8+ T cells (on average) carried more expanded clones than CD4+ T cells.

This clone was observed a handful of times. Its matching antigen is unknown. CDR1 is MNHEY, CDR2 SMNVEV, per germline (reference sequence). Between the trimmed V and J ends, which lost 2 bases and 3 bases, there was a span of 19 bases. The CDR3 runs to 18 residues. Clones were read by immunoSEQ multiplex PCR, and TCRdb kept only the in-frame ones, dropping some. The data contain 65,000 to 90,000 clones, roughly 78% of them singletons. The sequences come from CD4+ or CD8+ T cells sorted from blood, collected in a trial of the OX40 agonist ivuxolimab. The chain uses TRBV27 and TRBJ2-2, with D perhaps TRBD1 (5 bases). This TCR derives from an adult with an advanced solid tumor such as melanoma, head and neck, liver or kidney cancer. CDR3 amino acids: CASSLGTKAGSYTGELFF. The CDR3 nucleotides read TGTGCCAGCAGTTTAGGCACCAAGGCAGGGTCGTACACCGGGGAGCTGTTTTTT.